This passage covers 25 T cell receptor beta chains from one sample sequenced in a study of tissue T cells after allogeneic stem cell transplantation. Libraries were prepared by immunoSEQ multiplex PCR; TCRdb keeps only in-frame clonotypes and omits some of them. Of more than 20,000 clones in the sample, less than 95% were seen once. Sequences were derived from blood, sampled before transplantation. These receptors were obtained from a male donor at least 60 years old who later had graft-versus-host disease after an allogeneic stem cell transplant.

The rearrangement joins TRBV11-3 to TRBJ2-1; TRBD2 agrees at 9 bases. Germline V gene data show CDR1 as SGHNT and CDR2 as YENEEA. J gave up 11 bases and V 1 base, and 9 bases lay outside the gene matches. The length of the CDR3 is 15 residues. The CDR3 loop reads CASSLGGRVAKKQFF. For the CDR3, the DNA is TGTGCCAGCAGCTTAGGCGGGAGGGTTGCCAAGAAGCAGTTCTTC.

On this clone: The junction shows a germline mismatch at one end, possibly a read error. This chain uses TRBV3-1 (or the pseudogene TRBV3-2) with TRBJ1-4; D uncertain. Germline-derived CDR1 and CDR2 are LGHDT and YNNKEL (reference sequence). The CDR3 loop spans 15 amino acids. The CDR3 sequence: CASSQGGVYDEKLFF. In DNA, the CDR3 is TGTGCCAGCAGTCAAGGTGGGGTTTATGATGAAAAACTGTTTTTT.

J is TRBJ2-7 and V is TRBV5-1; 8 nucleotides agree with TRBD2. The CDR3 covers 14 residues. V gave up 0 bases and J gave up 6 bases; unmatched junction bases: 5. The germline CDR1 and CDR2 sequences are SGHRS and YFSETQ. Here the CDR3 reads CASSLAGGRVEQYF. The DNA of the CDR3 is TGCGCCAGCAGCTTGGCGGGGGGGCGGGTCGAGCAGTACTTC.

V is TRBV2 and J is TRBJ2-7, with TRBD2 matching 7 bases. The CDR3 extends over 12 amino acids. The V and J ends lost 6 bases and 3 bases, in that order; junction bases with no gene match: 2. The germline gives CDR1 SNHLY, CDR2 FYNNEI. Here the CDR3 reads CASSASGYEQYF. The DNA of the CDR3 is TGTGCCAGCAGCGCTAGCGGCTACGAGCAGTACTTC. The full variable domain, with the rest looked up from reference TRBV2 and TRBJ2-7, is EPEVTQTPSHQVTQMGQEVILRCVPISNHLYFYWYRQILGQKVEFLVSFYNNEISEKSEIFDDQFSVERPDGSNFTLKIRSTKLEDSAMYFCASSASGYEQYFGPGTRLTVT.

This clone was recorded once. The rearrangement joins TRBV7-2 to TRBJ1-2; D gene ambiguous. Deletions cut 5 bases from V and 8 bases from J, with 12 bases between. Germline V CDR1 and CDR2: SGHTA, FQGNSA. This CDR3 comprises 12 residues. The CDR3 is CASSLSKEGYTF. CDR3 nucleotides: TGTGCCAGCAGCCTGTCGAAGGAGGGCTACACCTTC.

V usage is TRBV6-5 and J usage is TRBJ1-2; possible D gene TRBD1, 5 bases. Germline CDR1 reads MNHEY; CDR2 reads SVGAGI. V was pared by 7 bases and J by 10 bases, with 19 bases between. The CDR3 loop spans 13 amino acids. Here the CDR3 DNA reads TGTGCCAGCACCGGGACCTTAAATTCTCCCTACACCTTC. Its translation is CASTGTLNSPYTF.

Only one count was recorded for this clone. Here the CDR3 reads CASSLKGMATNEKLFF. The CDR3 DNA reads as TGTGCCAGCAGCTTGAAAGGGATGGCGACTAATGAAAAACTGTTTTTT. The V gene is TRBV5-6, the J gene TRBJ1-4; D gene ambiguous. CDR3 length: 16 residues. Germline-derived CDR1 and CDR2 are SGHDT and YYEEEE. Between the trimmed V and J ends, which lost 1 base and 2 bases, there was a span of 12 bases. Looking up the rest from reference TRBV5-6 and TRBJ1-4 gives the full variable domain: DAGVTQSPTHLIKTRGQQVTLRCSPKSGHDTVSWYQQALGQGPQFIFQYYEEEERQRGNFPDRFSGHQFPNYSSELNVNALLLGDSALYLCASSLKGMATNEKLFFGSGTQLSVL.

The chain uses TRBV9 and TRBJ1-1; D possibly corresponds to TRBD1 (6 bases). The V and J ends lost 1 base and 1 base respectively, with 17 bases between them. Germline-derived CDR1 and CDR2 are SGDLS and YYNGEE. This CDR3 comprises 17 residues. Here the CDR3 reads CASSVNIGRGGNTEAFF. In nucleotides, the CDR3 is TGTGCCAGCAGCGTAAACATTGGCAGGGGTGGGAACACTGAAGCTTTCTTT.

This chain links TRBV21-1 with TRBJ1-1. TRBV21-1 is given as a pseudogene. This CDR3 contains 15 residues. Here the CDR3 reads CASSKEGDIDTEAFF. The CDR3 DNA follows: TGTGCCAGCAGCAAAGAGGGCGACATTGACACTGAAGCTTTCTTT.

The chain is built from TRBV5-1 and TRBJ2-2; D is perhaps TRBD1 (6 bases). The CDR3 has 16 amino acids. From germline, CDR1 is SGHRS and CDR2 YFSETQ. The V end was cut by 4 bases, the J end by 0 bases, with 13 bases between. The CDR3 DNA reads TGCGCCAGCAGCCCCAGGGGCAGGTCGAACACCGGGGAGCTGTTTTTT. Amino acids: CASSPRGRSNTGELFF.

The chain recombines TRBV11-2 with TRBJ1-2; no definite D call. The CDR3 is 11 residues long. CDR1 is SGHAT and CDR2 is FQNNGV in the germline V gene. V was shortened by 5 bases and J by 4 bases, with 5 bases between the two germline ends. The CDR3 sequence: CASSKRYGYTF. For the CDR3, the DNA is TGTGCCAGCAGCAAACGCTATGGCTACACCTTC.

This chain links TRBV5-8 with TRBJ2-2; D gene ambiguous. V lost 7 bases, J lost 0 bases, and 10 bases lay in between. CDR1 is SGHTS and CDR2 is YDEGEE in the germline V gene. The CDR3 sequence is 14 residues long. The CDR3 DNA reads TGTGCCAGCGGACGACGTTCGAACACCGGGGAGCTGTTTTTT. Translating it yields CASGRRSNTGELFF.

Here the CDR3 reads CASSLAGQTLEAFF. CDR3 nucleotide sequence: TGTGCCAGCAGCTTAGCAGGGCAGACTCTTGAAGCTTTCTTT. The J gene is TRBJ1-1, the V gene TRBV7-8; no reliable D call. V was pared by 0 bases and J by 7 bases, with 12 bases between. This CDR3 has 14 amino acids. Per germline, CDR1 SGHVS and CDR2 FQNEAQ.

Worth noting for this clone: This specimen includes other DNA sequences encoding the same CDR3. The V call is TRBV7-2, the J call TRBJ2-5; 7 bases match TRBD2. CDR3 size: 13 residues. Losses at the gene ends were 3 bases for V and 4 bases for J; bases not matched to a gene: 2. Germline V gene sequence: CDR1 SGHTA, CDR2 FQGNSA. The CDR3 loop is CASSLGGRETQYF. The CDR3 coding sequence is TGTGCCAGCAGCTTGGGGGGGAGAGAGACCCAGTACTTC. The variable domain in full, completed from reference TRBV7-2 and TRBJ2-5, reads GAGVSQSPSNKVTEKGKDVELRCDPISGHTALYWYRQSLGQGLEFLIYFQGNSAPDKSGLPSDRFSAERTGGSVSTLTIQRTQQEDSAVYLCASSLGGRETQYFGPGTRLLVL.

The CDR3 spells CATSDFGGTQYF. The CDR3 DNA sequence: TGTGCCACCAGTGATTTCGGCGGAACGCAGTATTTT. V gene TRBV24-1 combines with J gene TRBJ2-3; D is uncertain. The V and J ends lost 1 base and 9 bases respectively, with 7 bases between them. Per germline, CDR1 KGHDR and CDR2 SFDVKD. CDR3 length equals 12 residues.

The chain has TRBV5-1 and TRBJ1-1; no clear D gene. Germline loops: CDR1 SGHRS, CDR2 YFSETQ. This CDR3 region has 14 residues. The V gene lost 0 bases and the J gene lost 5 bases, with 11 bases spanning the gap. The CDR3 DNA reads TGCGCCAGCAGCTTGGAGCAAGTTGTAACTGAAGCTTTCTTT. Encoded protein: CASSLEQVVTEAFF.

V is TRBV5-6 and J is TRBJ2-4, with D possibly being TRBD2 (6 bases). The V end was cut by 2 bases, the J end by 1 base, with 7 bases between. The CDR3 has 14 amino acids. CDR1 SGHDT and CDR2 YYEEEE come from the germline V gene. CDR3 amino acids: CASSFGGAKNIQYF. The CDR3 bases are TGTGCCAGCAGCTTTGGGGGGGCCAAAAACATTCAGTACTTC.

This rearrangement joins TRBV12-3 or TRBV12-4 to TRBJ2-4; unclear D gene. This CDR3 is 12 amino acids long. Trimming cost V 2 bases and J 5 bases, with 4 bases left between them. The CDR3 coding sequence is TGTGCCAGCAGTTTAATAGAAAACATTCAGTACTTC. Its protein product is CASSLIENIQYF.

The chain employs TRBV28 and TRBJ1-4; TRBD1 aligns across 8 bases. The CDR3 runs 15 residues. Germline CDR1 reads MDHEN; CDR2 reads SYDVKM. Germline trimming cut 5 bases from V and 5 bases from J; bases unmatched to any gene: 7. The CDR3 DNA follows: TGTGCCAGCAGTCGGCCGGGACAGGAGAATGAAAAACTGTTTTTT. It codes for CASSRPGQENEKLFF. Drawing the rest from reference TRBV28 and TRBJ1-4, the complete variable domain is DVKVTQSSRYLVKRTGEKVFLECVQDMDHENMFWYRQDPGLGLRLIYFSYDVKMKEKGDIPEGYSVSREKKERFSLILESASTNQTSMYLCASSRPGQENEKLFFGSGTQLSVL.

The chain uses TRBV4-2 and TRBJ2-1; 7 bases agree with TRBD2. The CDR3 consists of 15 residues. V was clipped by 1 base and J by 7 bases; unmatched bases: 7. Germline CDR1 and CDR2: LGHNA and YNFKEQ. This CDR3 is CASSQGGGGSNEQFF. In nucleotides, the CDR3 is TGTGCCAGCAGCCAAGGGGGCGGGGGATCTAATGAGCAGTTCTTC.

This chain joins TRBV18 and TRBJ1-5; no reliable D call. The CDR3 totals 14 residues. V was cut by 3 bases and J by 0 bases, with 6 bases left in between. CDR1 is KGHSH, CDR2 LQKENI, per germline. Written as DNA, the CDR3 is TGTGCCAGCTCACCCTTGGATAGCAATCAGCCCCAGCATTTT. Its protein is CASSPLDSNQPQHF.

V gene TRBV11-2 combines with J gene TRBJ2-1, with no clear D. This CDR3 comprises 15 residues. Germline loops: CDR1 SGHAT, CDR2 FQNNGV. Trimming removed 5 bases at V and 3 bases at J, with 14 bases between. Here the CDR3 reads CASSPTRAVYNEQFF. The CDR3 bases are TGTGCCAGCAGCCCCACAAGGGCGGTCTACAATGAGCAGTTCTTC.

This rearrangement joins TRBV7-2 to TRBJ2-1; 9 nucleotides align to TRBD2. The ends lost 4 bases at V and 12 bases at J; junction bases unmatched: 7. The CDR3 covers 13 residues. CDR1 is SGHTA, CDR2 FQGNSA, per germline. CDR3 loop: CASSSGLAEVQFF. CDR3 DNA: TGTGCCAGCAGCTCGGGACTAGCAGAGGTGCAGTTCTTC.

The V call is TRBV5-1, the J call TRBJ2-2, with no clear D. The CDR3 runs to 18 residues. Per the germline V gene, CDR1 is SGHRS and CDR2 is YFSETQ. Trimming removed 7 bases at V and 2 bases at J, with 24 bases between. CDR3 sequence (DNA): TGCGCCAGCGGGCGCGATGGCCACATTATGCTAAACACCGGGGAGCTGTTTTTT. Translating it yields CASGRDGHIMLNTGELFF.

The chain employs TRBV27 and TRBJ2-7; D not certain. Trimming left V 0 bases short and J 2 bases short, with 2 bases between. This CDR3 spans 12 amino acids. CDR1 is MNHEY, CDR2 SMNVEV, per germline (reference sequence). In nucleotides, the CDR3 is TGTGCCAGCAGTTTATCTACCTACGAGCAGTACTTC. Translation gives CASSLSTYEQYF.